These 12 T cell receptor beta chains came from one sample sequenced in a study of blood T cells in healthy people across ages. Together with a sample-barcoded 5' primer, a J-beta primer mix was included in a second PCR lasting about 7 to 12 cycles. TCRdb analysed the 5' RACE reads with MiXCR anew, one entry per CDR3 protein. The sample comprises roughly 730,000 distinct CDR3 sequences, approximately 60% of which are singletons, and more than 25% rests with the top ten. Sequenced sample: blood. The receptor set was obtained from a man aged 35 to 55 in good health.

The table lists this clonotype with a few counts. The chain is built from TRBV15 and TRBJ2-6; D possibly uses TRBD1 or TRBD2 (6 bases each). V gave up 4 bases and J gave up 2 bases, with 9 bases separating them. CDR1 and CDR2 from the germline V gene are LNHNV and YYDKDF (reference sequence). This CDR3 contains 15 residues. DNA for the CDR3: TGTGCCACCAGCATGGGGGGCCCTGGGGCCAACGTCCTGACTTTC. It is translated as CATSMGGPGANVLTF.

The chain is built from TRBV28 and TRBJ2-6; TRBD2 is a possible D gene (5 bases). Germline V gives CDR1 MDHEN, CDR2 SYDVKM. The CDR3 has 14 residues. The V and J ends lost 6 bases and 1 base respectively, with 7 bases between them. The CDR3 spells CASSVASGANVLTF. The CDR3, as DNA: TGTGCCAGCAGCGTAGCGTCTGGGGCCAACGTCCTGACTTTC.

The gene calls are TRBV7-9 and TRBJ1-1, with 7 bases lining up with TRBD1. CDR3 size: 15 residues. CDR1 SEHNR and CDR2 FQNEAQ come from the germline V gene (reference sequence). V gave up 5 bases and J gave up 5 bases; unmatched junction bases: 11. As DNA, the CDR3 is TGTGCCAGCAGCGTAGGACTAGGGGGCCATACTGAAGCTTTCTTT. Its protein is CASSVGLGGHTEAFF.

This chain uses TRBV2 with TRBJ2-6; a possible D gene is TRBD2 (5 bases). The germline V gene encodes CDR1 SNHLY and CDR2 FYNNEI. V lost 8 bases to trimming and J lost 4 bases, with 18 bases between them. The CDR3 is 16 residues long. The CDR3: CASRTQPGFGANVLTF. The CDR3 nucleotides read TGTGCCAGCCGAACCCAACCGGGGTTCGGGGCCAACGTCCTGACTTTC.

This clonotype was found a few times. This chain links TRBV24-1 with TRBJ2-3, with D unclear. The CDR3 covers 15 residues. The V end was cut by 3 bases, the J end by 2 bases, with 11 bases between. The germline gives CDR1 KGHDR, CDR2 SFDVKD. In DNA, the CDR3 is TGTGCCACCAGTGATCCAACACCGAACACAGATACGCAGTATTTT. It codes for CATSDPTPNTDTQYF.

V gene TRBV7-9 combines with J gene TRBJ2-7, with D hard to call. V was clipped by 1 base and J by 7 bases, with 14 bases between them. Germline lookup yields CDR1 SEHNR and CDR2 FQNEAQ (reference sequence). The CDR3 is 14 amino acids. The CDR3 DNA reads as TGTGCCAGCAGCTTAGTCCTGCGGTCCCCGGAGCAGTACTTC. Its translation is CASSLVLRSPEQYF.

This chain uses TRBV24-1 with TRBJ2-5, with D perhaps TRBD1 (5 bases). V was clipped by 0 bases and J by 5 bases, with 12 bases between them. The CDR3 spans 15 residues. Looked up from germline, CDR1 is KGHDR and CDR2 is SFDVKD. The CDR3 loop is CATSDLVPGRETQYF. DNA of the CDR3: TGTGCCACCAGTGATTTGGTTCCAGGGCGGGAGACCCAGTACTTC.

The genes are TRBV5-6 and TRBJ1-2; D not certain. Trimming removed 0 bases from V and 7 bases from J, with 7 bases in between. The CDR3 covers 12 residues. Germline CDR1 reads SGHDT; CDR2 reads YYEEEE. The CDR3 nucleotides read TGTGCCAGCAGCTTGGGTGAGGGTGGCTACACCTTC. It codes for CASSLGEGGYTF.

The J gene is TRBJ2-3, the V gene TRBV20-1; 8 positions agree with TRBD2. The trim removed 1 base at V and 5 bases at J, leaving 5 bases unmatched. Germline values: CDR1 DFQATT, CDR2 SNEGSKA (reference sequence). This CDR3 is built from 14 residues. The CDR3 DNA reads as TGCAGTGCTAGAGCGGGAGGGCCGAAAGATACGCAGTATTTT. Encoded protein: CSARAGGPKDTQYF.

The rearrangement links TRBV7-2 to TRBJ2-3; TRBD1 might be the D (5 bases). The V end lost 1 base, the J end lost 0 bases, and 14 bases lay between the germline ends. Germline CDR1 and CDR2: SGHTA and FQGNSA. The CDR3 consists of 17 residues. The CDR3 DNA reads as TGTGCCAGCAGCTTAGGGCTACAGGCCTCTAGCACAGATACGCAGTATTTT. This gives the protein CASSLGLQASSTDTQYF. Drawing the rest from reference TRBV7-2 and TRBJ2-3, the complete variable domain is GAGVSQSPSNKVTEKGKDVELRCDPISGHTALYWYRQSLGQGLEFLIYFQGNSAPDKSGLPSDRFSAERTGGSVSTLTIQRTQQEDSAVYLCASSLGLQASSTDTQYFGPGTRLTVL.

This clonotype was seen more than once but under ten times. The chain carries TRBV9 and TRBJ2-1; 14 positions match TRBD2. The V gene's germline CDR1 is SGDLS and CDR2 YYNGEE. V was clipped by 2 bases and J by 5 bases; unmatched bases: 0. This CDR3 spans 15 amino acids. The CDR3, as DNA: TGTGCCAGCAGCGTGACTAGCGGGAGGGACAATGAGCAGTTCTTC. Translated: CASSVTSGRDNEQFF.

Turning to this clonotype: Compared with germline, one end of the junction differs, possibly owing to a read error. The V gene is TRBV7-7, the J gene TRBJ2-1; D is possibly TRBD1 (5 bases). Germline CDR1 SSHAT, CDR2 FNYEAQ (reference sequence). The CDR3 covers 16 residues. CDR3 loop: CASSPGALSSYNEQFF. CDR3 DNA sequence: TGTGCTAGCAGCCCTGGGGCCCTTAGCTCCTACAATGAGCAGTTCTTC.